Listed below are T cell receptor beta chains from one sample, sequenced in a study of CD8+ T cells in alopecia areata. Data came from immunoSEQ multiplex PCR; TCRdb stores just in-frame clones and leaves some out. The sample lists 160,000 or so clones; about 66% were seen once. The source material was CD8+ T cells sorted from blood, sampled at week 0. All receptors derive from a human donor with alopecia areata. Both conserved end residues are part of each CDR3. Fields, in order: D gene, V gene, J gene, clone size, CDR3 protein, CDR3 DNA. D genes are given only for firm matches. The listing skips clone size in some rows; elsewhere it reads once, few, many or a size class.

.	TRBV20-1	TRBJ2-7	few	CSASAREQYF	TGCAGTGCTAGCGCGCGCGAGCAGTACTTC
.	TRBV13	TRBJ1-1	.	CASRQSGTEAFF	TGTGCCAGCAGACAGAGTGGAACTGAAGCTTTCTTT
TRBD2	TRBV13	TRBJ2-5	.	CASSVRGGRETQYF	TGTGCCAGCAGCGTCCGGGGGGGCCGTGAGACCCAGTACTTC
.	TRBV13	TRBJ2-2	.	CASSLPGENTGELFF	TGTGCCAGCAGCCTCCCGGGGGAAAACACCGGGGAGCTGTTTTTT
.	TRBV2	TRBJ1-1	few	CASRAGMNTEAFF	TGTGCCAGCAGGGCAGGGATGAACACTGAAGCTTTCTTT
.	TRBV30	TRBJ2-7	.	CAPSPGSYEQYF	TGTGCCCCAAGCCCAGGATCCTACGAGCAGTACTTC
TRBD1	TRBV7-9	TRBJ2-5	few	CASSADRRYQETQYF	TGTGCCAGCAGCGCGGACAGGAGGTATCAAGAGACCCAGTACTTC
TRBD1	TRBV6-1	TRBJ1-3	.	CASRKGTGTGNTIYF	TGTGCCAGCAGGAAGGGGACAGGGACTGGAAACACCATATATTTT
.	TRBV29-1	TRBJ1-1	few	CSVAGGNTEAFF	TGCAGCGTTGCCGGGGGGAACACTGAAGCTTTCTTT
TRBD2	TRBV27	TRBJ2-4	.	CASSLDGLAGNIQYF	TGTGCCAGCAGTTTAGATGGACTAGCGGGAAACATTCAGTACTTC
.	TRBV28	TRBJ2-7	.	CASSLPRIYEQYF	TGTGCCAGCAGTTTACCCCGAATCTACGAGCAGTACTTC
TRBD2	TRBV23-1	TRBJ2-3	.	CASRRTSGTDTQYF	TGCGCCAGCAGGCGGACTAGCGGCACAGATACGCAGTATTTT
.	TRBV30	TRBJ2-2	few	CALRRAGELFF	TGTGCTTTGAGGAGGGCCGGGGAGCTGTTTTTT
.	TRBV6-1	TRBJ2-3	few	CASSEADSGYTDTQYF	TGTGCCAGCAGTGAAGCTGATAGCGGTTACACAGATACGCAGTATTTT
TRBD2	TRBV7-8	TRBJ2-2	many	CASSFSGVNTGELFF	TGTGCCAGCAGCTTTAGCGGGGTGAACACCGGGGAGCTGTTTTTT
.	TRBV7-8	TRBJ2-7	.	CASSFGQSYEQYF	TGTGCCAGCAGCTTCGGGCAGTCCTACGAGCAGTACTTC
.	TRBV30	TRBJ2-5	.	CAWRGPETQYF	TGTGCCTGGAGGGGTCCAGAGACCCAGTACTTC
.	TRBV7-6	TRBJ1-4	few	CASSLEFGQNEKLFF	TGTGCCAGCAGCTTAGAATTCGGTCAGAATGAAAAACTGTTTTTT
.	TRBV7-8	TRBJ1-1	once	CASSLGAANTEAFF	TGTGCCAGCAGCTTAGGGGCGGCGAACACTGAAGCTTTCTTT
.	TRBV4-1	TRBJ1-1	few	CASSQDLSTEAFF	TGCGCCAGCAGCCAAGATTTGAGCACTGAAGCTTTCTTT
.	TRBV13	TRBJ2-1	.	CASSLGREIRQFF	TGTGCCAGCAGCTTAGGGAGGGAGATACGGCAGTTCTTC
.	TRBV5-4	TRBJ1-4	.	CASSLDLGGLSSNEKLFF	TGTGCCAGCAGCTTGGACCTCGGGGGGCTCAGTTCGAATGAAAAACTGTTTTTT
.	TRBV30	TRBJ1-2	.	CASKWGQAYGYTF	TGTGCCTCGAAGTGGGGGCAGGCCTATGGCTACACCTTC
.	TRBV30	TRBJ2-3	few	CAWSRLINTDTQYF	TGTGCCTGGTCCCGACTAATTAACACAGATACGCAGTATTTT
.	TRBV6-1	TRBJ2-3	.	CASSEGYTTDTQYF	TGTGCCAGCAGTGAAGGCTACACCACAGATACGCAGTATTTT
.	TRBV15	TRBJ1-5	.	CATSRAGQSNQPQHF	TGTGCCACCAGCAGGGCCGGACAGTCGAATCAGCCCCAGCATTTT
.	TRBV4-1	TRBJ2-1	.	CASSQNLGGEQFF	TGCGCCAGCAGCCAAAACCTAGGGGGTGAGCAGTTCTTC
TRBD1	TRBV7-8	TRBJ1-5	.	CASSLLGQGESQHF	TGTGCCAGCAGCCTCTTGGGACAGGGTGAGTCCCAGCATTTT
TRBD1	TRBV30	TRBJ1-2	.	CAYSTGEYGYTF	TGTGCCTACTCGACAGGGGAGTATGGCTACACCTTC
.	TRBV7-2	TRBJ2-3	.	CASSLGPEGGTDTQYF	TGTGCCAGCAGCTTAGGGCCGGAAGGGGGAACAGATACGCAGTATTTT
TRBD2	TRBV13	TRBJ2-3	once	CASRWTSGTDTQYF	TGTGCCAGCAGATGGACTAGCGGCACAGATACGCAGTATTTT
.	TRBV13	TRBJ2-7	.	CASSPQGSPSYEQYF	TGTGCCAGCAGCCCGCAGGGGAGTCCCTCCTACGAGCAGTACTTC
.	TRBV15	TRBJ2-3	.	CATSSTWGDTQYF	TGTGCCACCAGCAGTACTTGGGGAGATACGCAGTATTTT
.	TRBV7-9	TRBJ2-7	.	CASSATSSYEQYF	TGTGCCAGCAGCGCGACTAGTTCCTACGAGCAGTACTTC
TRBD2	TRBV9	TRBJ2-7	.	CASSVETSGGLFVHEQYF	TGTGCCAGCAGCGTCGAGACTAGCGGGGGATTGTTCGTCCACGAGCAGTACTTC
TRBD1	TRBV9	TRBJ2-2	once	CASSGDRGGGELFF	TGTGCCAGCAGCGGCGACAGGGGAGGCGGGGAGCTGTTTTTT
.	TRBV7-9	TRBJ2-7	.	CASSFSAVYEQYF	TGTGCCAGCAGCTTCTCTGCGGTCTACGAGCAGTACTTC